This passage covers 2 T cell receptor beta chains from one sample sequenced in a study of cytomegalovirus exposure and HLA in healthy donors. Profiling relied on immunoSEQ multiplex PCR, and the TCRdb table lists in-frame clones only, not all of them. The sample consists of around 140,000 clones, about 94% of them appearing once. What was sequenced was PBMCs. These receptors came from a man between 18 and 35 years old in good health and CMV-seropositive.

This chain joins TRBV5-1 and TRBJ2-7; D is undetermined. Germline CDR1 and CDR2: SGHRS and YFSETQ. The CDR3 contains 16 residues. V lost 1 base and J 0 bases, leaving 14 bases between the germline ends. The CDR3: CASSLFAGSISYEQYF. The DNA for the CDR3 is TGCGCCAGCAGCTTGTTTGCAGGATCGATCTCCTACGAGCAGTACTTC.

The chain recombines TRBV2 with TRBJ2-3, with 7 bases that match TRBD1. This CDR3 is 17 amino acids long. Trimming took 6 bases from V and 2 from J; bases not matched to a gene: 14. The germline V gene has CDR1 SNHLY and CDR2 FYNNEI. This CDR3 is CASSFHSGTALTDTQYF. The CDR3 DNA reads as TGTGCCAGCAGCTTCCATTCCGGGACAGCGCTCACAGATACGCAGTATTTT.